This T cell receptor (beta chain) emerged from a study of CD8+CD57+ T cells in acquired aplastic anemia. Profiles of TCR beta VDJ and CDR3 were generated from a genomic DNA template. From the reads, TCRdb called clonotypes with MiXCR, one entry per CDR3 protein. Among a few hundred thousand distinct CDR3 sequences listed, roughly 82% were seen once. Germline loops: CDR1 LNHNV, CDR2 YYDKDF (reference sequence). The CDR3 contains 14 residues. About this clonotype: Germline is not matched at one junction end, which may reflect a read error.

Only patients with CD8+CD57+ cell expansion on flow cytometry were chosen for sequencing. In all patients, the disease was severe acquired aplastic anemia. The gene calls are TRBV15 and TRBJ2-1; D unresolved. With the DNA end fitting TRBJ2-7 better, the J assignment may be wrong. This clonotype was obtained from a human donor with aplastic anemia. Input material: sorted CD4+, CD8+, or CD8+CD57+ T cells (not recorded which) from PBMCs. The CDR3 region has the DNA TGTGCCACCAGCGGCCGAGCCGTAGCCTATGAGCAGTACTTC. This gives the protein CATSGRAVAYEQYF.